Listed here are 20 T cell receptor beta chains from one sample, sequenced in a study of T cell responses to AZD1222 COVID-19 vaccine. Profiling relied on immunoSEQ multiplex PCR, and the TCRdb table lists in-frame clones only, not all of them. The sample carries fewer than 120,000 clones, approximately 90% recorded once. The input for sequencing was peripheral blood, taken on day 0 of AZD1222 vaccination. Receptors originate from an adult in good health.

This chain connects TRBV18 to TRBJ2-7; 9 positions match TRBD1. Germline CDR1 KGHSH, CDR2 LQKENI. The CDR3 sequence is 14 residues long. The ends lost 5 bases at V and 3 bases at J; junction bases unmatched: 5. The CDR3 reads CASSSGQGIYEQYF. The CDR3 DNA reads TGTGCCAGCTCATCGGGACAGGGAATCTACGAGCAGTACTTC.

This CDR3 is CASSPRQGFSYEQYF. In DNA, the CDR3 is TGTGCCAGCAGCCCTAGACAGGGGTTCTCCTACGAGCAGTACTTC. The chain has TRBV7-2 and TRBJ2-7, with 8 positions matching TRBD1. This CDR3 has 15 residues. The trim removed 5 bases at V and 0 bases at J, leaving 6 bases unmatched. Germline CDR1 is SGHTA and CDR2 is FQGNSA.

The chain recombines TRBV5-1 with TRBJ1-1; D gene ambiguous. This CDR3 is 14 amino acids long. Trimming took 0 bases from V and 1 from J, leaving 7 bases between them. CDR1 SGHRS and CDR2 YFSETQ come from the germline V gene. In nucleotides, the CDR3 is TGCGCCAGCAGCTTGGGGCGGCAGAACACTGAAGCTTTCTTT. It is translated as CASSLGRQNTEAFF.

The rearrangement joins TRBV29-1 to TRBJ2-7; the match to TRBD1 covers 9 bases. Germline values: CDR1 SQVTM, CDR2 ANQGSEA. The CDR3 has 12 amino acids. Germline trimming cut 7 bases from V and 4 bases from J; bases unmatched to any gene: 5. CDR3 bases: TGCAGCGGGGGGACAGGGAAGTACGAGCAGTACTTC. Translating gives CSGGTGKYEQYF.

This rearrangement joins TRBV10-1 to TRBJ1-1, with D possibly matching TRBD1 (5 bases). This CDR3 contains 15 residues. The germline V gene has CDR1 WNHNN and CDR2 SYGVQD (reference sequence). V was trimmed by 9 bases and J by 0 bases, leaving 17 bases between them. The CDR3: CASSPKDRLNTEAFF. In DNA, the CDR3 is TGCGCCAGTTCACCGAAAGACAGACTGAACACTGAAGCTTTCTTT.

This chain joins TRBV9 and TRBJ1-6; D may be TRBD1 (6 bases). V was shortened by 0 bases and J by 7 bases, with 11 bases between the two germline ends. The CDR3 contains 15 residues. Germline V gene sequence: CDR1 SGDLS, CDR2 YYNGEE. DNA of the CDR3: TGTGCCAGCAGCGTAGTGGAGGGGGGCAATTCACCCCTCCACTTT. It translates to CASSVVEGGNSPLHF.

The V gene is TRBV12-3 or TRBV12-4, the J gene TRBJ2-7; TRBD2 aligns across 13 bases. This CDR3 has 13 residues. The V gene end was trimmed by 6 bases and the J gene end by 7 bases; junction bases not matched to a gene: 3. Written as DNA, the CDR3 is TGTGCCAGCAGATCGGGACTAGCGGGAGAGCAGTACTTC. Protein product: CASRSGLAGEQYF.

The CDR3 DNA reads TGTGCCAGCAGTTCCCTCTCGACAGGGACGGCCGAGCAGTACTTC. Amino acids: CASSSLSTGTAEQYF. The chain uses TRBV6-5 and TRBJ2-7, with TRBD1 identical over 7 bases. The CDR3 sequence is 15 residues long. V gave up 4 bases and J gave up 6 bases; unmatched junction bases: 12. Germline CDR1 reads MNHEY; CDR2 reads SVGAGI.

This clone has just one count. This sequence joins TRBV11-2 and TRBJ1-6; a weak D match, TRBD1 (5 bases). Germline CDR1 and CDR2: SGHAT and FQNNGV. Trimming stripped 4 bases from V and 3 bases from J, with 10 bases between. This CDR3 is 15 amino acids long. CDR3: CASSSTDSYNSPLHF. The CDR3 DNA follows: TGTGCCAGCAGCTCGACAGACAGCTATAATTCACCCCTCCACTTT.

V usage is TRBV12-5 and J usage is TRBJ2-3, with D unresolved. Per germline, CDR1 LGHNT and CDR2 FRNRAP. V lost 2 bases and J 1 base, leaving 16 bases between the germline ends. This CDR3 contains 17 residues. CDR3 residues: CASGLRIRADGTDTQYF. In DNA form, the CDR3 reads TGTGCTAGTGGTTTGAGGATTCGGGCAGACGGCACAGATACGCAGTATTTT.

This chain joins TRBV25-1 and TRBJ1-4; D gene unclear. Deletions cut 0 bases from V and 12 bases from J, with 8 bases between. Germline assignment: CDR1 MGHDK and CDR2 SYGVNS. This CDR3 comprises 12 residues. The CDR3 sequence: CASSEYSKELFF. For the CDR3, the DNA is TGTGCCAGCAGTGAATATTCGAAGGAACTGTTTTTT.

V gene TRBV27 combines with J gene TRBJ1-2, with a possible D match to TRBD1 (6 bases). Germline loops: CDR1 MNHEY, CDR2 SMNVEV (reference sequence). Trimming took 3 bases from V and 4 from J, leaving 12 bases between them. CDR3 length: 14 residues. CDR3 sequence: CASSLGGGIYGYTF. CDR3 in DNA: TGTGCCAGCAGTTTGGGGGGCGGGATCTATGGCTACACCTTC.

This sequence joins TRBV5-4 and TRBJ1-1, with D possibly being TRBD1 (5 bases). This CDR3 spans 14 amino acids. The germline CDR1 and CDR2 sequences are SGHNT and YYREEE (reference sequence). V gave up 4 bases and J gave up 0 bases, with 10 bases separating them. The CDR3 loop reads CASSRGGVNTEAFF. CDR3 coding DNA: TGTGCCAGCAGCCGTGGGGGGGTGAACACTGAAGCTTTCTTT.

This sequence joins TRBV5-6 and TRBJ2-2; D not resolved. V lost 2 bases, J lost 4 bases, and 6 bases lay in between. The CDR3 runs 13 residues. The germline gives CDR1 SGHDT, CDR2 YYEEEE. The CDR3 bases are TGTGCCAGCAGCTTATTGAGCACCGGGGAGCTGTTTTTT. Translating gives CASSLLSTGELFF.

The V gene is TRBV19, the J gene TRBJ1-4; TRBD1 matches at 8 bases. The J segment lost 10 bases and the V segment lost 3 bases, leaving 10 bases of the junction unmatched. The CDR3 is made up of 15 amino acids. Looked up from germline, CDR1 is LNHDA and CDR2 is SQIVND (reference sequence). CDR3 sequence: CASSISGTGYGKLFF. CDR3 bases: TGTGCCAGTAGTATTTCTGGGACAGGTTACGGAAAACTGTTTTTT.

Of note for this clone: Other nucleotide sequences in the sample specify the same CDR3. The V and J genes are TRBV3-1 (or the pseudogene TRBV3-2) and TRBJ1-3; D not certain. The germline CDR1 and CDR2 sequences are LGHDT and YNNKEL (reference sequence). V dropped 1 base and J dropped 7 bases, with 5 bases sitting between them. The CDR3 loop spans 12 amino acids. The CDR3 region is CASSQAGNTIYF. As DNA, the CDR3 is TGTGCCAGCAGCCAAGCGGGCAACACCATATATTTT.

V usage is TRBV10-3 and J usage is TRBJ1-5, with D unresolved. CDR1 and CDR2 from the germline V gene are ENHRY and SYGVKD. V lost 3 bases to trimming and J lost 2 bases, with 8 bases between them. The CDR3 has 14 residues. CDR3 in DNA: TGTGCCATCAGTGAAAATGTGGGCAATCAGCCCCAGCATTTT. The encoded protein is CAISENVGNQPQHF.

This chain connects TRBV18 to TRBJ2-7, with D perhaps matching TRBD1 (5 bases). V was trimmed by 3 bases and J by 7 bases, leaving 13 bases between them. CDR1 is KGHSH and CDR2 is LQKENI in the germline V gene. This CDR3 is 13 amino acids long. The CDR3 region has the DNA TGTGCCAGCTCACCCAGCAGGGATCAGGAGCAGTACTTC. Translated: CASSPSRDQEQYF.

A word on this clone: An end of the junction does not agree with germline; a read error may underlie this. The chain uses TRBV5-1 and TRBJ2-7, with D perhaps TRBD1 (6 bases). This CDR3 has 12 residues. CDR1 is SGHRS and CDR2 is YFSETQ in the germline V gene. For the CDR3, the DNA is TGCGCCAGCAGATTGGGCAGGGGAGAAGAGTACTTC. Its translation is CASRLGRGEEYF.

The chain carries TRBV19 and TRBJ1-1; D possibly corresponds to TRBD1 (6 bases). The germline V gene has CDR1 LNHDA and CDR2 SQIVND (reference sequence). With 1 base removed from V and 4 bases from J, the gap between germline ends came to 7 bases. CDR3 size: 13 residues. CDR3 nucleotides: TGTGCCAGTAGTATAGTGACAGGCACTGAAGCTTTCTTT. As protein: CASSIVTGTEAFF. Combining the CDR3 with reference TRBV19 and TRBJ1-1 gives the whole variable domain DGGITQSPKYLFRKEGQNVTLSCEQNLNHDAMYWYRQDPGQGLRLIYYSQIVNDFQKGDIAEGYSVSREKKESFPLTVTSAQKNPTAFYLCASSIVTGTEAFFGQGTRLTVV.